Listed here is a single TCR beta chain. This sample also contains other DNA sequences that code for the same CDR3. These data belong to a study of shared clonotypes between healthy human individuals. The table came from immunoSEQ multiplex PCR; TCRdb's copy has only in-frame clones and leaves some out. The data hold just over 2,000,000 clones, with 85% to 95% observed a single time. This receptor was identified in a man aged 18 to 29 in good health. Source material: naive CD4+ T cells sorted from blood. As for subset: CD45RA+ positively selected.

This CDR3 reads CASSMVLRALEAFF. The CDR3 DNA sequence: TGTGCCAGTAGTATGGTCCTAAGGGCCCTTGAAGCTTTCTTT. V gene TRBV19 combines with J gene TRBJ1-1; no definite D call. V lost 3 bases to trimming and J lost 7 bases, with 15 bases between them. The CDR3 consists of 14 residues. The germline V gene encodes CDR1 LNHDA and CDR2 SQIVND (reference sequence).